This entry lists 17 T cell receptor beta chains sequenced from one sample in a study of blood T cell repertoires in COVID-19. Repertoires were generated with immunoSEQ multiplex PCR, while TCRdb's copy carries only in-frame clones and drops some. The repertoire consists of about 140,000 clones, with about 91% occurring once and the leading ten covering roughly 30%. Source material: peripheral blood. The source of these receptors is a human donor in a cohort sampled during active COVID-19.

J is TRBJ1-1 and V is TRBV6-5; D not resolved. The V gene lost 6 bases and the J gene lost 3 bases, with 11 bases spanning the gap. This CDR3 is built from 13 residues. Germline V gene sequence: CDR1 MNHEY, CDR2 SVGAGI. The CDR3 sequence: CASRGSWHTEAFF. Written as DNA, the CDR3 is TGTGCCAGCAGAGGGAGTTGGCACACTGAAGCTTTCTTT.

V gene TRBV4-2 combines with J gene TRBJ2-1; 8 positions agree with TRBD1. In germline, CDR1 is LGHNA, CDR2 YNFKEQ. Trimming took 2 bases from V and 3 from J; bases not matched to a gene: 6. This CDR3 comprises 16 residues. As DNA, the CDR3 is TGTGCCAGCAGCCAACCCGACAGGGGAGACTACAATGAGCAGTTCTTC. As protein: CASSQPDRGDYNEQFF.

The chain carries TRBV5-1 and TRBJ2-7; possibly TRBD2 for D (6 bases). Germline V gives CDR1 SGHRS, CDR2 YFSETQ. Trimming pared 5 bases from V and 0 bases from J, leaving 15 bases between. This CDR3 has 15 amino acids. The CDR3 loop is CASRSGVQSSYEQYF. CDR3 DNA: TGCGCCAGCAGGTCGGGGGTACAAAGCTCCTACGAGCAGTACTTC.

This chain joins TRBV9 and TRBJ2-1, with TRBD2 matching over 9 bases. V shed 4 bases and J 2 bases; nucleotides not matched to a gene: 4. This CDR3 has 15 amino acids. Germline CDR1 reads SGDLS; CDR2 reads YYNGEE. DNA of the CDR3: TGTGCCAGCAGCCGGAGCGGGGGGACCTACAATGAGCAGTTCTTC. This codes for CASSRSGGTYNEQFF.

CDR3 sequence (DNA): TGTGCCAGCAGCCGGCGGGGGGCCGGGGGCTACACCTTC. Translated: CASSRRGAGGYTF. The J gene is TRBJ1-2, the V gene TRBV7-8, with TRBD1 as a possible D gene (6 bases). V was cut by 5 bases and J by 8 bases, with 15 bases left in between. The CDR3 extends over 13 amino acids. Per the germline V gene, CDR1 is SGHVS and CDR2 is FQNEAQ.

The count of this clone is one. J is TRBJ2-6 and V is TRBV20-1, with 12 nucleotides matching TRBD1. The length of the CDR3 is 17 residues. Trimming took 3 bases from V and 2 from J; bases not matched to a gene: 5. Germline-derived CDR1 and CDR2 are DFQATT and SNEGSKA (reference sequence). CDR3: CSASLGQGAAGANVLTF. The CDR3 bases are TGCAGTGCTAGTTTGGGACAGGGGGCGGCTGGGGCCAACGTCCTGACTTTC.

V gene TRBV5-4 combines with J gene TRBJ2-1; TRBD2 agrees at 11 bases. The V and J ends lost 5 bases and 4 bases, in that order; junction bases with no gene match: 5. Germline CDR1 SGHNT, CDR2 YYREEE (reference sequence). The CDR3 runs to 15 residues. This CDR3 is CASSSGTSGYNEQFF. The CDR3 nucleotides are TGTGCCAGCAGTTCCGGGACTAGCGGTTACAATGAGCAGTTCTTC.

This clone was recorded once. The chain has TRBV19 and TRBJ1-3, with 7 bases aligning to TRBD1. The CDR3 sequence is 15 residues long. J gave up 0 bases and V 5 bases, and 4 bases lay outside the gene matches. CDR1 and CDR2 from the germline V gene are LNHDA and SQIVND (reference sequence). As DNA, the CDR3 is TGTGCCAGTAGTCCACAGGGGATCTCTGGAAACACCATATATTTT. Its translation: CASSPQGISGNTIYF.

This clone was observed once. The rearrangement joins TRBV6-5 to TRBJ1-2; unclear D gene. CDR1 is MNHEY, CDR2 SVGAGI, per germline. V lost 2 bases to trimming and J lost 4 bases, with 8 bases between them. The length of the CDR3 is 13 residues. The CDR3 here is CASSYGPVYGYTF. The CDR3 DNA reads as TGTGCCAGCAGTTACGGGCCAGTCTATGGCTACACCTTC.

The genes are TRBV24-1 and TRBJ2-2; D perhaps matches TRBD2 (6 bases). Trimming removed 3 bases at V and 1 base at J, with 17 bases between. The CDR3 consists of 18 residues. CDR1 KGHDR and CDR2 SFDVKD come from the germline V gene. DNA of the CDR3: TGTGCCACCAGTGATGCCTCCACTGGGCGGGGGAACACCGGGGAGCTGTTTTTT. Its translation: CATSDASTGRGNTGELFF.

V usage is TRBV3-1 (or the pseudogene TRBV3-2) and J usage is TRBJ2-7; D may be TRBD1 (5 bases). V lost 0 bases, J lost 4 bases, and 10 bases lay in between. The CDR3 loop spans 14 amino acids. The germline V gene encodes CDR1 LGHDT and CDR2 YNNKEL (reference sequence). CDR3 DNA: TGTGCCAGCAGCCAAGAACGACAGTCGTACGAGCAGTACTTC. Protein: CASSQERQSYEQYF.

This clone appeared once. This sample also contains other DNA sequences that code for the same CDR3. This chain uses TRBV11-2 with TRBJ1-1; unclear D gene. This CDR3 region has 13 residues. CDR1 and CDR2 (germline): SGHAT, FQNNGV. V was shortened by 2 bases and J by 5 bases, with 9 bases between the two germline ends. CDR3 sequence reads: CASSLSRGTEAFF. The CDR3 nucleotides read TGTGCCAGCAGCTTATCCCGCGGGACTGAAGCTTTCTTT.

The V and J genes are TRBV5-4 and TRBJ2-2; the D gene is possibly TRBD2 (5 bases). This CDR3 is 12 amino acids long. Germline loops: CDR1 SGHNT, CDR2 YYREEE (reference sequence). The germline V and J ends were trimmed by 7 bases and 3 bases, with 7 bases remaining between them. CDR3 in DNA: TGTGCCAGCCGGGGTGACACCGGGGAGCTGTTTTTT. Protein sequence: CASRGDTGELFF.

V usage is TRBV30 and J usage is TRBJ1-5; tentatively, D is TRBD1 (5 bases). Trimming cost V 2 bases and J 9 bases, with 17 bases left between them. CDR3 length: 14 residues. Germline V gene lookup returns CDR1 GTSNPN and CDR2 SVGIG (reference sequence). The CDR3 nucleotides are TGTGCCTGGAGTAACACAGGCCCCAAGGGGCCCCAGCATTTT. Its protein product is CAWSNTGPKGPQHF.

The chain is built from TRBV12-3 or TRBV12-4 and TRBJ2-1, with D maybe TRBD1 (6 bases). Trimming removed 7 bases at V and 10 bases at J, with 14 bases between. The CDR3 is made up of 12 amino acids. The CDR3 reads CASTTRGLEQFF. The CDR3 nucleotides read TGTGCCAGCACCACGAGGGGGTTGGAGCAGTTCTTC.

The sample holds one count of this clone. The chain recombines TRBV6-5 with TRBJ1-2; D not resolved. This CDR3 region has 13 residues. V was shortened by 6 bases and J by 0 bases, with 8 bases between the two germline ends. The germline CDR1 and CDR2 sequences are MNHEY and SVGAGI. Here the CDR3 reads CASRTGANYGYTF. Here the CDR3 DNA reads TGTGCCAGCAGAACCGGAGCTAACTATGGCTACACCTTC.

The genes are TRBV13 and TRBJ2-7; D gene unclear. CDR3 size: 15 residues. V was trimmed by 0 bases and J by 0 bases, leaving 9 bases between them. Germline assignment: CDR1 PRHDT and CDR2 FYEKMQ (reference sequence). This chain's CDR3 is CASSLGASSSYEQYF. The CDR3 nucleotides are TGTGCCAGCAGCTTAGGGGCCTCAAGCTCCTACGAGCAGTACTTC. Full variable domain (outside the CDR3, taken from reference TRBV13 and TRBJ2-7): AAGVIQSPRHLIKEKRETATLKCYPIPRHDTVYWYQQGPGQDPQFLISFYEKMQSDKGSIPDRFSAQQFSDYHSELNMSSLELGDSALYFCASSLGASSSYEQYFGPGTRLTVT.